The 13 T cell receptor beta chains in this list originate from one sample, sequenced in a study of shared clonotypes between healthy human individuals. TCRdb keeps only in-frame clones here, not all; method: immunoSEQ multiplex PCR. The data contain about a million clones, around 76% of them seen just once; the ten biggest clones take up approximately 1.3%. The specimen sequenced was memory CD4+ T cells sorted from blood. Subset in this sample: CD45RA-negative fraction. The receptors come from a man aged 18 to 29 in good health.

The V and J genes are TRBV6-1 and TRBJ1-4; D is uncertain. Trimming took 7 bases from V and 5 from J, leaving 11 bases between them. CDR3 length: 13 amino acids. The germline V gene has CDR1 MNHNS and CDR2 SASEGT. CDR3 sequence reads: CASTQDFNEKLFF. The CDR3 DNA follows: TGTGCCAGCACCCAGGACTTCAATGAAAAACTGTTTTTT.

This clone showed up just once. The chain links TRBV7-2 to TRBJ2-5, with D maybe TRBD1 (6 bases). V was cut by 4 bases and J by 1 base, with 13 bases left in between. CDR3 size: 15 residues. CDR1 and CDR2 (germline): SGHTA, FQGNSA. The CDR3 sequence: CASSSGTPVQETQYF. The CDR3 DNA reads as TGTGCCAGCAGCTCCGGGACACCAGTCCAAGAGACCCAGTACTTC.

Regarding this clone: Other DNA sequences in this sample translate to the same CDR3. CDR3 nucleotides: TGTGCCAGCACCCAGGGGATTAGCACCGGGGAGCTGTTTTTT. It specifies CASTQGISTGELFF. The gene calls are TRBV6-5 and TRBJ2-2, with D maybe TRBD1 (6 bases). The CDR3 runs 14 residues. Germline loops: CDR1 MNHEY, CDR2 SVGAGI. Trimming left V 7 bases short and J 4 bases short, with 13 bases between.

The rearrangement uses TRBV5-1 and TRBJ1-4; D gene uncertain. The V end lost 7 bases, the J end lost 4 bases, and 17 bases lay between the germline ends. This CDR3 comprises 15 residues. Germline V gives CDR1 SGHRS, CDR2 YFSETQ. Here the CDR3 DNA reads TGCGCCAGCCGCCTTCGAGCCGGGATTAATGAAAAACTGTTTTTT. Protein: CASRLRAGINEKLFF.

The chain links TRBV2 to TRBJ1-2; D gene ambiguous. CDR1 is SNHLY and CDR2 is FYNNEI in the germline V gene. This CDR3 region has 15 residues. With 1 base removed from V and 2 bases from J, the gap between germline ends came to 11 bases. The CDR3 reads CASSEGEPPNYGYTF. As DNA, the CDR3 is TGTGCCAGCAGTGAAGGGGAGCCACCCAACTATGGCTACACCTTC.

The J gene is TRBJ1-6, the V gene TRBV4-3; D not certain. The CDR3 has 15 residues. Germline lookup yields CDR1 LGHNA and CDR2 YSLEER. V lost 0 bases to trimming and J lost 10 bases, with 13 bases between them. This CDR3 reads CASSQDLWGPSPLHF. Written as DNA, the CDR3 is TGCGCCAGCAGCCAAGACTTGTGGGGTCCCTCACCCCTCCACTTT.

The chain uses TRBV4-3 and TRBJ2-1; D remains unclear. CDR1 LGHNA and CDR2 YSLEER come from the germline V gene. The CDR3 is 17 residues long. Trimming took 0 bases from V and 0 from J, leaving 12 bases between them. The CDR3 bases are TGCGCCAGCAGCCAAGATGGCCTATCTAGCTCCTACAATGAGCAGTTCTTC. Translation: CASSQDGLSSSYNEQFF.

The chain recombines TRBV6-1 with TRBJ1-2, with D possibly matching TRBD1 (6 bases). Germline lookup yields CDR1 MNHNS and CDR2 SASEGT. CDR3 size: 15 residues. Trimming took 7 bases from V and 5 from J, leaving 20 bases between them. In DNA, the CDR3 is TGTGCCAGCATCCCCGCTCGGGGGGCCTCTTATGGCTACACCTTC. This gives the protein CASIPARGASYGYTF.

The J gene is TRBJ1-2, the V gene TRBV18, with 7 nucleotides matching TRBD1. The CDR3 covers 16 residues. After removal of 3 bases from V and 4 bases from J, the junction contained 11 bases not matched to a gene. Looked up from germline, CDR1 is KGHSH and CDR2 is LQKENI. CDR3 bases: TGTGCCAGCTCACCGGGAGAGACAGGGCGGGCCTATGGCTACACCTTC. Its protein is CASSPGETGRAYGYTF.

The chain uses TRBV10-1 and TRBJ2-1; the D gene could be TRBD1 or TRBD2 (6 bases each). Trimming removed 4 bases from V and 4 bases from J, with 14 bases in between. This CDR3 has 15 residues. Germline V gene sequence: CDR1 WNHNN, CDR2 SYGVQD (reference sequence). CDR3 in amino acids: CASSARRGPYNEQFF. Written as DNA, the CDR3 is TGCGCCAGCAGTGCTAGACGGGGGCCATACAATGAGCAGTTCTTC.

V gene TRBV10-3 combines with J gene TRBJ1-3; D is ambiguous. Looked up from germline, CDR1 is ENHRY and CDR2 is SYGVKD. Trimming shortened V by 10 bases and J by 0 bases, and 16 bases separated the two germline ends. The CDR3 has 15 amino acids. The CDR3 is CASGNRASSGNTIYF. The CDR3 region has the DNA TGTGCCAGTGGCAATCGGGCATCCTCTGGAAACACCATATATTTT.

This clone was seen a single time. The likely explanation is a read error, given a far larger clone one base away. This rearrangement joins TRBV29-1 to TRBJ2-3; D may be TRBD2 (5 bases). Germline values: CDR1 SQVTM, CDR2 ANQGSEA. The CDR3 has 13 residues. V lost 4 bases and J 0 bases, leaving 8 bases between the germline ends. Here the CDR3 reads CSVAGGSTDTQYF. CDR3 in DNA: TGCAGCGTTGCTGGCGGGAGCACAGATACGCAGTATTTT.

The rearrangement links TRBV19 to TRBJ2-2; the D gene is possibly TRBD2 (8 bases). Per the germline V gene, CDR1 is LNHDA and CDR2 is SQIVND (reference sequence). This CDR3 has 19 residues. V lost 5 bases and J lost 6, with 28 bases in between. The CDR3 DNA is TGTGCCAGTAGTCCAGTGGGACAGCTTAGCGGGATTAGGGCCGGGGAGCTGTTTTTT. Protein: CASSPVGQLSGIRAGELFF.